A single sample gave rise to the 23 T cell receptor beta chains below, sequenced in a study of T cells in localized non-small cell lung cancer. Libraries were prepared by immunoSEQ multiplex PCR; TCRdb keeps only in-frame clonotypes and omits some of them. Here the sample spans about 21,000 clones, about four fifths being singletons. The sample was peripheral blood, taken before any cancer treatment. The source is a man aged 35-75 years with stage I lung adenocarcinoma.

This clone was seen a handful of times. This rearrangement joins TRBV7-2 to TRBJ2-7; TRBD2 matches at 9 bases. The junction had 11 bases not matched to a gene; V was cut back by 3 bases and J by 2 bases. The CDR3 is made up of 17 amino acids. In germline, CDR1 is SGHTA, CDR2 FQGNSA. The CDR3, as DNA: TGTGCCAGCAGCTTGAGTGTGACTAGCGGAGCTACCTACGAGCAGTACTTC. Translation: CASSLSVTSGATYEQYF.

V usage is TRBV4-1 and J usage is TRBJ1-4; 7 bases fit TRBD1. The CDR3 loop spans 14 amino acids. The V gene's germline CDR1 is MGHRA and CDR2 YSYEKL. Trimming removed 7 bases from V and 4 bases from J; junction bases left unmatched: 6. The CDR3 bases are TGCGCCAGCAAAGGGGGCTGGTTTAATGAAAAACTGTTTTTT. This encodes CASKGGWFNEKLFF.

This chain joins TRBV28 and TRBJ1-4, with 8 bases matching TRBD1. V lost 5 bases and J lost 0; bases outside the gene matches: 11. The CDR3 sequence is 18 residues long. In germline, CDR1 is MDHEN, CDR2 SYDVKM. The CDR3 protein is CASSTQGAEGPTNEKLFF. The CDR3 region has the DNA TGTGCCAGCAGTACTCAGGGGGCGGAGGGGCCAACTAATGAAAAACTGTTTTTT.

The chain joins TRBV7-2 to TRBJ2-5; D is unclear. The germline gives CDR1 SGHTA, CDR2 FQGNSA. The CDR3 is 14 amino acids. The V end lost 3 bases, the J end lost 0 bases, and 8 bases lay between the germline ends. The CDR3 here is CASSLVGNQETQYF. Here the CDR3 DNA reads TGTGCCAGCAGCTTGGTGGGGAACCAAGAGACCCAGTACTTC. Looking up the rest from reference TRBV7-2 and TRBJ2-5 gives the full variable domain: GAGVSQSPSNKVTEKGKDVELRCDPISGHTALYWYRQSLGQGLEFLIYFQGNSAPDKSGLPSDRFSAERTGGSVSTLTIQRTQQEDSAVYLCASSLVGNQETQYFGPGTRLLVL.

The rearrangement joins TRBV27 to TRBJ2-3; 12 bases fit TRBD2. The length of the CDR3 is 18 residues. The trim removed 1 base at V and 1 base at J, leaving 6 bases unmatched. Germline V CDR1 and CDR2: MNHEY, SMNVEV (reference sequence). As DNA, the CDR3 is TGTGCCAGCAGTTTATTTTACCGACTAGCGGGGGGCACAGATACGCAGTATTTT. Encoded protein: CASSLFYRLAGGTDTQYF.

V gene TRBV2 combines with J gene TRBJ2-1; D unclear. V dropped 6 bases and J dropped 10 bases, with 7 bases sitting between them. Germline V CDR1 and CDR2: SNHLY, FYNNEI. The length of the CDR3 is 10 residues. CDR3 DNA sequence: TGTGCCAGCAGGACGTCGGAGCAGTTCTTC. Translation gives CASRTSEQFF.

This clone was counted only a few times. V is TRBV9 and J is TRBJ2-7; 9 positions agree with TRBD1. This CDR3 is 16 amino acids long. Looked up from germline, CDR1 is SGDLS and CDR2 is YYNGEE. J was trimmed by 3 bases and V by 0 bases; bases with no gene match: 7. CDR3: CASSVGAGTGFYEQYF. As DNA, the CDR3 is TGTGCCAGCAGCGTAGGGGCGGGGACAGGGTTCTACGAGCAGTACTTC. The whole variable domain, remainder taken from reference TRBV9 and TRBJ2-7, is DSGVTQTPKHLITATGQRVTLRCSPRSGDLSVYWYQQSLDQGLQFLIQYYNGEERAKGNILERFSAQQFPDLHSELNLSSLELGDSALYFCASSVGAGTGFYEQYFGPGTRLTVT.

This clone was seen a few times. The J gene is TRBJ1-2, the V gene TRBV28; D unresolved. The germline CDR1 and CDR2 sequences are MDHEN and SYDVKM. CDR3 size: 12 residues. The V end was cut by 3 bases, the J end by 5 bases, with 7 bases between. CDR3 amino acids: CASSFGSYGYTF. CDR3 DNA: TGTGCCAGCAGTTTTGGATCGTATGGCTACACCTTC.

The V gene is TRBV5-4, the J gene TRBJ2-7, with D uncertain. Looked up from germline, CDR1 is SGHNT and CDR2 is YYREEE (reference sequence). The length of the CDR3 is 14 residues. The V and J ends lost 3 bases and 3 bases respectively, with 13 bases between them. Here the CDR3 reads CASSSDITRYEQYF. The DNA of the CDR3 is TGTGCCAGCAGCTCCGACATTACCCGCTACGAGCAGTACTTC.

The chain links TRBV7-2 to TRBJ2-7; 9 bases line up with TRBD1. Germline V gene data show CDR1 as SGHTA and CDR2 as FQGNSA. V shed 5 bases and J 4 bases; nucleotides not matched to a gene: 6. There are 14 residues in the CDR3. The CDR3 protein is CASSPGTGFYEQYF. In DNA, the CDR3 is TGTGCCAGCAGCCCCGGGACAGGGTTTTACGAGCAGTACTTC.

This CDR3 reads CASSQPLGRRGETQYF. In DNA form, the CDR3 reads TGCGCCAGCAGCCAACCCCTCGGGAGGCGCGGGGAGACCCAGTACTTC. The chain uses TRBV4-3 and TRBJ2-5, with 7 bases aligning to TRBD2. The CDR3 is made up of 16 amino acids. J gave up 5 bases and V 2 bases, and 11 bases lay outside the gene matches. Per germline, CDR1 LGHNA and CDR2 YSLEER.

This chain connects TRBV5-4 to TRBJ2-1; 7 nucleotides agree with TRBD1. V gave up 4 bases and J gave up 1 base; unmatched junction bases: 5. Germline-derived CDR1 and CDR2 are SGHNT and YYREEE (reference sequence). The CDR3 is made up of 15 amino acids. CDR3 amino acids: CASSLNRGSYNEQFF. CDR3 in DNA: TGTGCCAGCAGCCTTAACAGGGGTTCCTACAATGAGCAGTTCTTC.

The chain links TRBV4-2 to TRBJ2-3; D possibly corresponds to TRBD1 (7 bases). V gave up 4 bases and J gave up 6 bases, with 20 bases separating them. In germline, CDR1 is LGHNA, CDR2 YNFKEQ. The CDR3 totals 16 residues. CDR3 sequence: CASSPEGAGWQDTQYF. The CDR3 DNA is TGTGCCAGCAGCCCGGAGGGGGCAGGATGGCAGGATACGCAGTATTTT.

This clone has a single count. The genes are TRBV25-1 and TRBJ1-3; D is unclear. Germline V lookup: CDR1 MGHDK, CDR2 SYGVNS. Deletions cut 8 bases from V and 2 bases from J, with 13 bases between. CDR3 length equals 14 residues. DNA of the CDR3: TGTGCCAGCCAAGGGCTTTTAACTGGAAACACCATATATTTT. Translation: CASQGLLTGNTIYF.

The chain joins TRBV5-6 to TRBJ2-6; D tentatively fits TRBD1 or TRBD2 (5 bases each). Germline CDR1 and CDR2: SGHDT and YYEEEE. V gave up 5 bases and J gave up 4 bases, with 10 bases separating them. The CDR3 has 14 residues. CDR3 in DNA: TGTGCCAGCAGTGGGACCTCAGGGGCCAACGTCCTGACTTTC. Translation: CASSGTSGANVLTF. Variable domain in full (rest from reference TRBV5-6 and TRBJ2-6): DAGVTQSPTHLIKTRGQQVTLRCSPKSGHDTVSWYQQALGQGPQFIFQYYEEEERQRGNFPDRFSGHQFPNYSSELNVNALLLGDSALYLCASSGTSGANVLTFGAGSRLTVL.

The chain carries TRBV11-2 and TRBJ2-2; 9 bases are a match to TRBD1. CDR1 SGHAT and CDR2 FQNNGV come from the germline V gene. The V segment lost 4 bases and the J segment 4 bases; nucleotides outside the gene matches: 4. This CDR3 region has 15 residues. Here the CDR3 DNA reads TGTGCCAGCAGCTCGTACAGGGGGCGCACCGGGGAGCTGTTTTTT. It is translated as CASSSYRGRTGELFF.

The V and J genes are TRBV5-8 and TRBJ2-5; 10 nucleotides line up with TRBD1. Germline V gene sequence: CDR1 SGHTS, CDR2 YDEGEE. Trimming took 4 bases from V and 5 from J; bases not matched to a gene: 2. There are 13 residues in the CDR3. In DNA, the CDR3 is TGTGCCAGCAGCCGGGACAGGGGTGAGACCCAGTACTTC. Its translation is CASSRDRGETQYF. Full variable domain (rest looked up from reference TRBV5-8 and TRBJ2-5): EAGVTQSPTHLIKTRGQQATLRCSPISGHTSVYWYQQALGLGLQFLLWYDEGEERNRGNFPPRFSGRQFPNYSSELNVNALELEDSALYLCASSRDRGETQYFGPGTRLLVL.

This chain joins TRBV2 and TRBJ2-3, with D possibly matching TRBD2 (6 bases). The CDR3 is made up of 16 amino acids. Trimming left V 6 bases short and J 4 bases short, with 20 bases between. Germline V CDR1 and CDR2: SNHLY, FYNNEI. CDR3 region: CASRRTSSEDADTQYF. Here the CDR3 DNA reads TGTGCCAGCAGGCGAACGTCTAGCGAAGACGCAGATACGCAGTATTTT. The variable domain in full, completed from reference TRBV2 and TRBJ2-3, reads EPEVTQTPSHQVTQMGQEVILRCVPISNHLYFYWYRQILGQKVEFLVSFYNNEISEKSEIFDDQFSVERPDGSNFTLKIRSTKLEDSAMYFCASRRTSSEDADTQYFGPGTRLTVL.

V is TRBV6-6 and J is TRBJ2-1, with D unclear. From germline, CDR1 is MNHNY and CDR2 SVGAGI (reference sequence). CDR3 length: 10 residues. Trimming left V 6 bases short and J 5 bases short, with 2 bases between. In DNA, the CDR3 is TGTGCCAGCAGGGACAATGAGCAGTTCTTC. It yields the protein CASRDNEQFF.

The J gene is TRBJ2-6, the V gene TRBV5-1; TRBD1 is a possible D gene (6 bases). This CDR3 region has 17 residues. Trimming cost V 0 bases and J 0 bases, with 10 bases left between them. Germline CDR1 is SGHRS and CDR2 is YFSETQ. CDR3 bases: TGCGCCAGCAGCTTGGAGGGACACAACTCTGGGGCCAACGTCCTGACTTTC. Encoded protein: CASSLEGHNSGANVLTF.

CDR3 sequence: CASSLAPRDGVYEQYF. The CDR3 coding sequence is TGCGCCAGCAGCTTGGCCCCGCGCGATGGGGTCTACGAGCAGTACTTC. The chain uses TRBV5-1 and TRBJ2-7; no clear D gene. The V end lost 0 bases, the J end lost 3 bases, and 16 bases lay between the germline ends. Germline CDR1 and CDR2: SGHRS and YFSETQ. There are 16 residues in the CDR3.

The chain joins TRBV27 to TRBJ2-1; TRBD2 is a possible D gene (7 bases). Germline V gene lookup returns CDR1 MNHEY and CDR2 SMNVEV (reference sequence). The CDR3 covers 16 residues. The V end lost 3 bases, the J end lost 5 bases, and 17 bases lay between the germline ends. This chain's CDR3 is CASSFWGGPSNNEQFF. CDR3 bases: TGTGCCAGCAGTTTTTGGGGGGGCCCTTCCAACAATGAGCAGTTCTTC.

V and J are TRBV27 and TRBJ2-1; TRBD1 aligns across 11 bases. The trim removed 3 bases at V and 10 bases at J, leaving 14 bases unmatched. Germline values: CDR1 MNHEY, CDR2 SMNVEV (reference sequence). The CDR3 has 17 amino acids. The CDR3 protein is CASSFYFLDRGLGEQFF. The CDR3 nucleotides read TGTGCCAGCAGTTTTTACTTCCTGGACAGGGGGCTGGGGGAGCAGTTCTTC.